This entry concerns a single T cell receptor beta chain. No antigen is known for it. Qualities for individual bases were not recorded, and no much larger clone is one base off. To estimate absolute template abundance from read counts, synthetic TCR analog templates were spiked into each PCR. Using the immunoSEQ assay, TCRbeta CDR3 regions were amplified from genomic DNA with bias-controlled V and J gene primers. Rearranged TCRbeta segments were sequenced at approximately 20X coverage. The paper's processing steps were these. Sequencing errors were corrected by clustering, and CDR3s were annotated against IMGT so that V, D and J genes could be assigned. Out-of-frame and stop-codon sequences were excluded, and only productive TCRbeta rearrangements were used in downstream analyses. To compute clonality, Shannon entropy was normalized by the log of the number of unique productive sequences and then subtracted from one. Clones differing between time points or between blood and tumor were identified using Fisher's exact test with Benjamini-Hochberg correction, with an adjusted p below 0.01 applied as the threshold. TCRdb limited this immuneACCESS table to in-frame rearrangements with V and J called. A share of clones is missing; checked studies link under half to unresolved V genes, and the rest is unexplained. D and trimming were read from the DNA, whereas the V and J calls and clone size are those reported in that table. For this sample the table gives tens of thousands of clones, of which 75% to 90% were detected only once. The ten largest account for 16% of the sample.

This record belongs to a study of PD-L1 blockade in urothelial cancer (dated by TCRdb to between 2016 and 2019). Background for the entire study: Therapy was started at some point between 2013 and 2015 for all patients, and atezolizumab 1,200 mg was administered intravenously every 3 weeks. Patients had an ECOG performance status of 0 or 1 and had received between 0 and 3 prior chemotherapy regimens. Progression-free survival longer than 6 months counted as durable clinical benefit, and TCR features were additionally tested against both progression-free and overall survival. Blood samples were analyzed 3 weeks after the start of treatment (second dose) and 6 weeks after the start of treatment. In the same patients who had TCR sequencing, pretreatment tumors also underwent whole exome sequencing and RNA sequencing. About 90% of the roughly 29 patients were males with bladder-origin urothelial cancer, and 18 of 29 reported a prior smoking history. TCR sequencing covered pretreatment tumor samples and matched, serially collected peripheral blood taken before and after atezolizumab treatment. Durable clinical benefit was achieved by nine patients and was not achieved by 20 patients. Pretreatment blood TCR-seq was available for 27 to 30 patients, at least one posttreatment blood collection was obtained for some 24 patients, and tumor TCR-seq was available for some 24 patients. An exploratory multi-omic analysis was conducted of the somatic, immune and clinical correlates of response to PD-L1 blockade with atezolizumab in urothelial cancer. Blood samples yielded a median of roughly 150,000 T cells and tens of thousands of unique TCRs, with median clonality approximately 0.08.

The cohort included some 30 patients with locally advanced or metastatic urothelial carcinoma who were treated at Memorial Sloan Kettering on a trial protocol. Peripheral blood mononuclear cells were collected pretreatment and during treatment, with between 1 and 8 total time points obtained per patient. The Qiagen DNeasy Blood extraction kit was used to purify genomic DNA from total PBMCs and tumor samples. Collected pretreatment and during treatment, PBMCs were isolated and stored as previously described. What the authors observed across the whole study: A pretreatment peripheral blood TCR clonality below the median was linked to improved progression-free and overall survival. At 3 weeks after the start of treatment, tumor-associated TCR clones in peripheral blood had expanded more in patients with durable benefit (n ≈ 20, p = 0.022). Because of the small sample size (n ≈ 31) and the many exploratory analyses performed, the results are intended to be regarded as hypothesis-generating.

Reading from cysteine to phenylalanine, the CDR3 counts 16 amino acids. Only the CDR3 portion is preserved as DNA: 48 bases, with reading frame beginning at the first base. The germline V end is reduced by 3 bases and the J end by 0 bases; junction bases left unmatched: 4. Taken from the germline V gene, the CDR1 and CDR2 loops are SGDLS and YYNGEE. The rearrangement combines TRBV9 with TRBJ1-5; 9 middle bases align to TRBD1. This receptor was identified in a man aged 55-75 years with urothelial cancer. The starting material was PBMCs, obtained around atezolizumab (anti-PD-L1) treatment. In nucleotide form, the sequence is TGTGCCAGCAGCGCGGGGACAGGGAATAGCAATCAGCCCCAGCATTTT. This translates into CASSAGTGNSNQPQHF.